This T cell receptor beta chain came from a study of T cells in women clearing cervical HPV infection. At the level of the study: Controls' single incident HPV16 infection cleared within 12 months without precancer. Cases' blood sampling followed lesion detection by median around 160 days (90 to 200). HLA type stays a possible confounder, typing being limited.

Worth noting for this clone: The sequence runs out 3 residues before the end of the CDR3; the remainder is reconstructed from the germline J gene.

The V and J ends lost 2 bases and 2 bases respectively, with 8 bases between them. The germline V gene encodes CDR1 SGHTA and CDR2 FQGNSA. The CDR3 is 14 residues long. TCRdb's table, derived via immunoSEQ multiplex PCR, lists solely in-frame clones and lacks some. Its table records 22,000 or so clones. This chain uses TRBV7-2 with TRBJ2-3; perhaps TRBD2 as D (5 bases). The TCR originated in a woman between 18 and 70 years old with a cervical HPV16 infection that either progressed to CIN3+ or cleared (not recorded which). Sequenced material: blood buffy coat. The covered CDR3 bases are TGTGCCAGCAGCTTAAGCGGCTTCACAGATACG. Translated: CASSLSGFTDT. The full CDR3 protein is CASSLSGFTDTQYF.